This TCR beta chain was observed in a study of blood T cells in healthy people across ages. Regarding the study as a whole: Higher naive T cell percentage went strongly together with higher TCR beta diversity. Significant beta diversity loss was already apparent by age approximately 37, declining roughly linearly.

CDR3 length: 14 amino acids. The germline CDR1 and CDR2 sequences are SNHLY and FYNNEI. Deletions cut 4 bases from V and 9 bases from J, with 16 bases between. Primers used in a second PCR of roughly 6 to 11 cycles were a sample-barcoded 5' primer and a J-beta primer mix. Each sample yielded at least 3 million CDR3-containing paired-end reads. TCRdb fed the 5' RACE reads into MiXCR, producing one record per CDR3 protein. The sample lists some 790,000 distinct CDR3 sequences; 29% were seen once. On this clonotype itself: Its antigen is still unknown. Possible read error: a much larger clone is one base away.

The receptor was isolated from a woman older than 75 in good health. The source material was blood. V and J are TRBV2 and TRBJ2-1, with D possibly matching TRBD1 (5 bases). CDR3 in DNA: TGTGCCAGCAGTGCCCAAGGGCAGGGTAGTGAGCAGTTCTTC. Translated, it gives CASSAQGQGSEQFF.